Below, one TCR beta chain is given with its context. Its matching antigen is unknown. The CDR3 totals 16 residues. This sample was included in a study of cytomegalovirus exposure and HLA in healthy donors. Findings of the study overall: Altogether, 160 or so TCR beta chains were recorded as cytomegalovirus-associated. Researchers reported that a few CMV-associated chains were confirmed in vitro as CMV antigen-specific. Donors belonging to an Asian-associated ancestry cluster reportedly showed fewer N-insertions in productive TCRs than the roughly 670-donor mean, according to what a later analysis found.

The PCR made use of 60 Vbeta and 13 Jbeta primers. Sequencing was performed with immunoSEQ multiplex PCR; in TCRdb, only in-frame clones are kept and a portion is missing. Seen here are 160,000 or so clones, almost 80% observed once, and the top ten hold 0.95% to 1.5%. This chain uses TRBV21-1 with TRBJ1-5; the tabulated D call, TRBD1, remains unverified against the DNA. TRBV21-1 represents a pseudogene. This sequence was found in a woman aged 50 to 65 in good health and CMV-seronegative. Input material: PBMCs. The CDR3 sequence is CASSRTAHHSNQPQHF. As DNA, the CDR3 is TGTGCCAGCAGCAGGACAGCCCACCATAGCAATCAGCCCCAGCATTTT.